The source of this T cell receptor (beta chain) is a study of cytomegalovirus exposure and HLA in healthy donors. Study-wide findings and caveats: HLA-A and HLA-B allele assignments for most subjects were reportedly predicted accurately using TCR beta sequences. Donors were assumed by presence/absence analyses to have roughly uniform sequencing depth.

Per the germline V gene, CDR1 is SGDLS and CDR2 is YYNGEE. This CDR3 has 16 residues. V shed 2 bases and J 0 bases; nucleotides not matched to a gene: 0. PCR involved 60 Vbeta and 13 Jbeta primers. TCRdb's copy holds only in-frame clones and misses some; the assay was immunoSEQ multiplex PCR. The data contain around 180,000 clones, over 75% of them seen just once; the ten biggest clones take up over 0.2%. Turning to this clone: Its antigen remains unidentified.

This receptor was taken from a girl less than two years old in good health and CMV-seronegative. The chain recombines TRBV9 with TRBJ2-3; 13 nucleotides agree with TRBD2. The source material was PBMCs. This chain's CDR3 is CASSVTSGGSTDTQYF. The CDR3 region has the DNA TGTGCCAGCAGCGTGACTAGCGGGGGGAGCACAGATACGCAGTATTTT.